This T cell receptor (beta chain) was retrieved from a study of graft-versus-host responses after intestinal transplantation (dated by TCRdb to about 2021). Regarding the complete study: Recipients received multivisceral, liver-intestinal, or isolated intestinal transplants. Anti-thymocyte globulin induction was given to all recipients, followed by maintenance tacrolimus and steroids for approximately 3 years. After intestinal transplantation, graft-versus-host and host-versus-graft alloreactive T cell clones were followed in the graft, circulation and bone marrow using bulk TCR-beta CDR3 sequencing. Rather than going through the commercial service, samples from a few later patients were sequenced in-house on an Illumina MiSeq and processed with MiXCR. Donor T cell macrochimerism was defined as a peak of at least 4% donor T cells among recipient peripheral blood mononuclear cells. The cohort enrolled about two dozen intestinal transplant recipients, one of whom was a retransplant, and a few patients without pretransplant specimens were excluded. Alloreactive clones were identified by sequencing pre-transplant mixed lymphocyte reaction products and comparing these products with unstimulated pre-transplant donor and recipient T cells.

The library was produced with the immunoSEQ multiplex PCR assay. For most patients, genomic DNA was subjected to high-throughput TCR-beta CDR3 sequencing by Adaptive Biotechnologies. Under the source paper's analysis protocol: TCR sequencing data for more than 15 patients were retrieved from Adaptive's ImmunoSEQ software; a few other patients were processed with MiXCR and VDJtools. CDR3 nucleotide sequences shared between donor and recipient were removed because their origin could not be assigned. To count as alloreactive, a clone needed at least 2-fold expansion over unstimulated cells and a minimum CFSE-low frequency of 0.002% (template counts) or 0.001% (read counts). Mappable clones were those detected in sequenced pre-transplant spleen, lymph node, or MLR CFSE-low populations of the donor or recipient. Cumulative frequency of alloreactive clones was calculated as a percentage of all sequences weighted by copy number. As stored in TCRdb, this immuneACCESS dataset retains in-frame rearrangements with V and J assigned. A fraction of the clones does not appear; measured against another copy, unresolved V genes explain less than half of the discrepancy, and the remainder lacks a known reason. D and trimming come from the DNA, and the V and J calls and clone size come from that table. The sample yields 60,000 to 75,000 clones; around nine tenths were counted once. Over 1.5% of the sample rests with the top ten.

With respect to this clone: What antigen it recognizes has not been identified. Base quality data are lacking; no much larger clone is found one base away.

What the work shows at the level of the full study, not this receptor alone: The relatively low number and heterogeneity of intestinal transplant patients limited the conclusions. Early after transplant, peak levels of circulating GvH clones were associated with declines in HvG clones. GvH clones were detected in recipient bone marrow, and some appeared earlier in ileal mucosa or blood, consistent with an intestinal mucosal origin. Patients with donor T cell macrochimerism had high GvH to HvG T cell clonal ratios in their allografts.

Via the germline V gene (reference sequence), CDR1 is LNHNV and CDR2 YYDKDF. After removal of 1 base from V and 9 bases from J, the junction retains 5 bases not matched to a gene. Including the terminal cysteine and phenylalanine, the CDR3 comprises 14 residues. The DNA shown is the 42-base CDR3, in frame from base 1. Dithiothreitol, EDTA incubations and collagenase D digestion were used to isolate intraepithelial and lamina propria lymphocytes from graft specimens. Bulk TCR-beta sequencing was performed on serial intestinal graft biopsy specimens collected as late as 600 days after transplant. The receptor comes from a human patient who received an intestinal transplant, so some T cells may come from the graft donor. This sample comprised ileum tissue, obtained approximately 370 days after transplant. Recombination connected TRBV15 to TRBJ2-1; 8 bases in between match TRBD2. The DNA sequence is as follows: TGTGCCACCAGCAGAGCCCGGACTAGCATTGAGCAGTTCTTC. It translates as CATSRARTSIEQFF.